Following are 17 T cell receptor beta chains from one sample sequenced in a study of cytomegalovirus exposure and HLA in healthy donors (dated by TCRdb to 2015 to 2018). The library was generated by the immunoSEQ multiplex PCR assay. TCRdb re-hosts the immuneACCESS table, in-frame sequences only. Its copies lack some clones; in the studies checked, an unresolved V gene accounts for under half of them, and the cause for the rest is not known. Counted in this sample were some 140,000 clones; just under 85% of them appeared once. The ten biggest clones cover around 27% of the sample. Sequences were obtained from PBMCs. These receptors were obtained from a young man in good health and CMV-seropositive.

The chain has TRBV18 and TRBJ2-4; D is possibly TRBD2 (5 bases). Deletions cut 3 bases from V and 2 bases from J, with 17 bases between. Germline V CDR1 and CDR2: KGHSH, LQKENI. The CDR3 spans 17 residues. The chain's CDR3 is CASSPDRPTGTKNIQYF. CDR3 bases: TGTGCCAGCTCACCCGATCGGCCCACCGGGACCAAAAACATTCAGTACTTC.

This clone was counted only a few times. This chain connects TRBV9 to TRBJ1-2; D might be TRBD1 (5 bases). Germline V gene data show CDR1 as SGDLS and CDR2 as YYNGEE. Trimming pared 4 bases from V and 5 bases from J, leaving 12 bases between. This CDR3 has 13 residues. The CDR3 sequence: CASSRGDEYGYTF. In DNA form, the CDR3 reads TGTGCCAGCAGCCGGGGGGATGAGTATGGCTACACCTTC.

Points on this clone: Other DNA sequences of this sample code for an identical CDR3. The CDR3 sequence is CASSVVGGDQPQHF. In DNA form, the CDR3 reads TGTGCCAGCAGCGTAGTAGGCGGGGATCAGCCCCAGCATTTT. This rearrangement joins TRBV9 to TRBJ1-5; no definite D call. Trimming removed 0 bases at V and 5 bases at J, with 9 bases between. Germline lookup yields CDR1 SGDLS and CDR2 YYNGEE. This CDR3 comprises 14 residues.

The chain uses TRBV7-2 and TRBJ2-1; possibly TRBD2 for D (5 bases). The germline gives CDR1 SGHTA, CDR2 FQGNSA. Trimming removed 3 bases at V and 0 bases at J, with 9 bases between. The CDR3 spans 15 residues. The CDR3: CASSFTRGSYNEQFF. The CDR3 DNA is TGTGCCAGCAGCTTTACCCGGGGCTCCTACAATGAGCAGTTCTTC.

Turning to this clone: The germline gene is not matched at one end of the junction; a read error may be the cause. The chain is built from TRBV9 and TRBJ2-7; D gene unclear. This CDR3 is 15 amino acids long. Looked up from germline, CDR1 is SGDLS and CDR2 is YYNGEE. This chain's CDR3 is CASSVGNEFSSEQYF. CDR3 DNA: TGTGCCAGCAGCGTAGGTAATGAGTTCTCCTCCGAGCAGTACTTC.

The chain is built from TRBV7-2 and TRBJ2-3, with D maybe TRBD2 (6 bases). This CDR3 is 14 amino acids long. With 5 bases removed from V and 2 bases from J, the gap between germline ends came to 11 bases. Germline V gives CDR1 SGHTA, CDR2 FQGNSA. CDR3 DNA sequence: TGTGCCAGCAGCCTGCGGGGTCCCACAGATACGCAGTATTTT. This sequence encodes CASSLRGPTDTQYF.

The rearrangement links TRBV9 to TRBJ1-1; D remains unclear. Deletions cut 4 bases from V and 6 bases from J, with 19 bases between. This CDR3 comprises 15 residues. Germline V gives CDR1 SGDLS, CDR2 YYNGEE. CDR3: CASSPALGSKAEAFF. In DNA form, the CDR3 reads TGTGCCAGCAGCCCAGCATTGGGGAGTAAAGCTGAAGCTTTCTTT.

In this sample, this clone turned up a few times. The chain links TRBV10-3 to TRBJ2-7; 7 nucleotides line up with TRBD1. V gave up 0 bases and J gave up 1 base; unmatched junction bases: 9. CDR3 size: 17 residues. Germline V CDR1 and CDR2: ENHRY, SYGVKD. Here the CDR3 DNA reads TGTGCCATCAGTGAGTCCCTGACAGGGAGTAGTTCCTACGAGCAGTACTTC. It translates to CAISESLTGSSSYEQYF.

Remarks on this clone: In the same sample, other DNA sequences code for this CDR3. This sequence joins TRBV18 and TRBJ1-2; TRBD1 might be the D (5 bases). The CDR3 length is 13 residues. Trimming took 3 bases from V and 2 from J, leaving 7 bases between them. CDR1 and CDR2 (germline): KGHSH, LQKENI. The CDR3 protein is CASSPGGNYGYTF. DNA of the CDR3: TGTGCCAGCTCACCGGGGGGGAACTATGGCTACACCTTC.

This clone came up once. The J gene is TRBJ1-5, the V gene TRBV5-6; 9 nucleotides line up with TRBD1. The germline CDR1 and CDR2 sequences are SGHDT and YYEEEE. The CDR3 sequence is 16 residues long. V was clipped by 5 bases and J by 1 base; unmatched bases: 7. CDR3 amino acids: CASSYPGQGSNQPQHF. In DNA, the CDR3 is TGTGCCAGCAGTTATCCGGGACAGGGAAGCAATCAGCCCCAGCATTTT. Based on the CDR3 plus reference TRBV5-6 and TRBJ1-5, the full variable domain is DAGVTQSPTHLIKTRGQQVTLRCSPKSGHDTVSWYQQALGQGPQFIFQYYEEEERQRGNFPDRFSGHQFPNYSSELNVNALLLGDSALYLCASSYPGQGSNQPQHFGDGTRLSIL.

In DNA, the CDR3 is TGTGCCACGGGTACAGGGGGCCCGGGTCAGCCCCAGCATTTT. Translated, it gives CATGTGGPGQPQHF. The chain is built from TRBV6-5 and TRBJ1-5; 9 bases match TRBD1. CDR1 is MNHEY, CDR2 SVGAGI, per germline. The CDR3 is made up of 14 amino acids. V shed 10 bases and J 6 bases; nucleotides not matched to a gene: 10.

This clone is a singleton in its sample. The chain combines TRBV6-1 with TRBJ2-7; 9 bases are shared with TRBD1. V shed 4 bases and J 1 base; nucleotides not matched to a gene: 5. Looked up from germline, CDR1 is MNHNS and CDR2 is SASEGT. The CDR3 contains 15 residues. CDR3 loop: CASSAGGTGSYEQYF. CDR3 nucleotides: TGTGCCAGCAGTGCCGGGGGGACAGGGTCCTACGAGCAGTACTTC.

The chain employs TRBV2 and TRBJ2-1; perhaps TRBD1 as D (6 bases). There are 17 residues in the CDR3. V lost 3 bases, J lost 4 bases, and 19 bases lay in between. CDR1 and CDR2 (germline): SNHLY, FYNNEI. This chain's CDR3 is CASSDGGLRQGYNEQFF. CDR3 DNA: TGTGCCAGCAGTGATGGGGGCCTTCGGCAGGGGTACAATGAGCAGTTCTTC.

The chain carries TRBV15 and TRBJ1-1; possible D gene TRBD1, 5 bases. Germline loops: CDR1 LNHNV, CDR2 YYDKDF (reference sequence). The V gene lost 3 bases and the J gene lost 2 bases, with 10 bases spanning the gap. The CDR3 loop spans 14 amino acids. CDR3 DNA: TGTGCCACCAGCAGCATAGGGGCAAACACTGAAGCTTTCTTT. Protein: CATSSIGANTEAFF.

The J gene is TRBJ2-4, the V gene TRBV4-3, with D possibly matching TRBD2 (6 bases). The germline V gene encodes CDR1 LGHNA and CDR2 YSLEER. V lost 1 base and J lost 9, with 13 bases in between. There are 14 residues in the CDR3. The CDR3 region has the DNA TGCGCCAGCAGCCAAGGGGCGGGAAGGGGCATTCAGTACTTC. This gives the protein CASSQGAGRGIQYF.

The chain has TRBV6-5 and TRBJ1-2, with 8 bases that match TRBD1. The CDR3 covers 15 residues. The germline CDR1 and CDR2 sequences are MNHEY and SVGAGI. The ends lost 2 bases at V and 8 bases at J; junction bases unmatched: 10. DNA for the CDR3: TGTGCCAGCAGTTACCAACCAGGGGGCATTGAAGGCTACACCTTC. Its translation: CASSYQPGGIEGYTF.

The rearrangement links TRBV27 to TRBJ2-7, with 7 bases that match TRBD1. Looked up from germline, CDR1 is MNHEY and CDR2 is SMNVEV (reference sequence). The CDR3 is made up of 16 amino acids. The V gene end was trimmed by 6 bases and the J gene end by 3 bases; junction bases not matched to a gene: 14. The CDR3, as DNA: TGTGCCAGCAGCCCAGACAGGGTTGGGGCTCTCTACGAGCAGTACTTC. This gives the protein CASSPDRVGALYEQYF.